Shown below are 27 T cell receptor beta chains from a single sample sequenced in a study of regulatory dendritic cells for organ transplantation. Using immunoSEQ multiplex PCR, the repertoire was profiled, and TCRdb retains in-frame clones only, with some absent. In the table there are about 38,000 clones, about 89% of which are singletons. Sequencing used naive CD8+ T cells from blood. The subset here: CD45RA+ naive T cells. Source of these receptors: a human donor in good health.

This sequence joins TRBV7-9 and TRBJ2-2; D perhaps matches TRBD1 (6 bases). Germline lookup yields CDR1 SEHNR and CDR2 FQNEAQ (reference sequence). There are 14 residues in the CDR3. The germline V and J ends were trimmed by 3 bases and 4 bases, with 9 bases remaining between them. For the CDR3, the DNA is TGTGCCAGCAGCTTCACAGGGATCACCGGGGAGCTGTTTTTT. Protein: CASSFTGITGELFF.

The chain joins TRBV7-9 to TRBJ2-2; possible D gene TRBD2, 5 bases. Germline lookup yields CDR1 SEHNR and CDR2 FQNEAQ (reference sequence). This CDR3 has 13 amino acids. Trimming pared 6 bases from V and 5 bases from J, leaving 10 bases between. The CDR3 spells CASSPRETGELFF. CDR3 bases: TGTGCCAGCAGTCCCCGGGAAACCGGGGAGCTGTTTTTT.

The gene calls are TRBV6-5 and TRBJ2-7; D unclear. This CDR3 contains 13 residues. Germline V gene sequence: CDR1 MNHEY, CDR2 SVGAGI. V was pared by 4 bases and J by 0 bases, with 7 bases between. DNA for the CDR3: TGTGCCAGCAGTTTGGGTGGCTCCTACGAGCAGTACTTC. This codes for CASSLGGSYEQYF.

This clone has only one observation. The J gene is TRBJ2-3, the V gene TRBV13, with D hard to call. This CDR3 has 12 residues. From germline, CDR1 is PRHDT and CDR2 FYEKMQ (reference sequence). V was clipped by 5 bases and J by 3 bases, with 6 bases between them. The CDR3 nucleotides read TGTGCCAGCAGCCCCGGGACAGATACGCAGTATTTT. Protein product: CASSPGTDTQYF.

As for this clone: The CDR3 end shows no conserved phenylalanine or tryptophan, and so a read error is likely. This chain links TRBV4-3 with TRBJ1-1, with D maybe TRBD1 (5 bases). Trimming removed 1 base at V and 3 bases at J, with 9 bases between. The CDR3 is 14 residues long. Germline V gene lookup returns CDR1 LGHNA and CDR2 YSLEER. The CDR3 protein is CASSQGGADTEAFS. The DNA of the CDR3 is TGCGCCAGCAGCCAAGGAGGGGCAGACACTGAAGCTTTCTCT.

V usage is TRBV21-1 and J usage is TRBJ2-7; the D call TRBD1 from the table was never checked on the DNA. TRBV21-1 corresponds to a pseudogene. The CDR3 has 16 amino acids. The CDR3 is CASSKEDRGPIYEQYF. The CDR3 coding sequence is TGTGCCAGCAGCAAAGAGGACAGGGGGCCGATCTACGAGCAGTACTTC.

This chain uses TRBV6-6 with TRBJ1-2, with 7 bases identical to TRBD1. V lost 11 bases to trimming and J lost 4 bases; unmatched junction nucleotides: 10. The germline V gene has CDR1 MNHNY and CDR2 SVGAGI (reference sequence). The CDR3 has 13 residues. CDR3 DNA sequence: TGTGCCGGACAGGCGGGGCCAAGCTATGGCTACACCTTC. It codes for CAGQAGPSYGYTF.

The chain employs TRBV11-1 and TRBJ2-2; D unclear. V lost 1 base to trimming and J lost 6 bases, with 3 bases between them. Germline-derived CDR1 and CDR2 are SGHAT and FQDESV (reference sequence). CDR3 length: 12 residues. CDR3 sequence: CASSLVAGELFF. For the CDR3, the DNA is TGTGCCAGCAGCTTAGTCGCCGGGGAGCTGTTTTTT.

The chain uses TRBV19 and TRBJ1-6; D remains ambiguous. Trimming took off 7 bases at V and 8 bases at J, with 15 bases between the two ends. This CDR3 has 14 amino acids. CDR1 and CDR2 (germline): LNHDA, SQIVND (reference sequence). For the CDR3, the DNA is TGTGCCAGTAATATCGGTCCCGCCTATTCACCCCTCCACTTT. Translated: CASNIGPAYSPLHF.

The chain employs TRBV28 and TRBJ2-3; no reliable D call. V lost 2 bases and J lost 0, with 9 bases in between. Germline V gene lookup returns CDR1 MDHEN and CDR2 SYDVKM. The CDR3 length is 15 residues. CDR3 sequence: CASSLGDHSTDTQYF. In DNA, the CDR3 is TGTGCCAGCAGTTTAGGTGACCACAGCACAGATACGCAGTATTTT. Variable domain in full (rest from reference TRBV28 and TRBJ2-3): DVKVTQSSRYLVKRTGEKVFLECVQDMDHENMFWYRQDPGLGLRLIYFSYDVKMKEKGDIPEGYSVSREKKERFSLILESASTNQTSMYLCASSLGDHSTDTQYFGPGTRLTVL.

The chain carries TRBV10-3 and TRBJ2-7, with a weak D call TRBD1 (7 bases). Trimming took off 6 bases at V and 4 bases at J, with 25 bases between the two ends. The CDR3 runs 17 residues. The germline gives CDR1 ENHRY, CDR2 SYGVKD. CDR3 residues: CAISVAIPPTGRYEQYF. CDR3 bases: TGTGCCATCAGCGTAGCTATACCTCCGACAGGGAGGTACGAGCAGTACTTC.

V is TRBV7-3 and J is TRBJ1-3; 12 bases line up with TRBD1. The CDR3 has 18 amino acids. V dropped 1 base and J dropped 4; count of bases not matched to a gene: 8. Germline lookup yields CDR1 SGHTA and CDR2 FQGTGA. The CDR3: CASSLMLGQGADGNTIYF. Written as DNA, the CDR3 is TGTGCCAGCAGCTTAATGTTGGGACAGGGGGCAGACGGAAACACCATATATTTT.

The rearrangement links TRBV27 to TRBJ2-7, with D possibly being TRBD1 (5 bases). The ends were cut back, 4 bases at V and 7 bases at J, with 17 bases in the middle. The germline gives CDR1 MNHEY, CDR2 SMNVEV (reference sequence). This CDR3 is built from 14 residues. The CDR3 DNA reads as TGTGCCAGCAGTTCCCCCGGGCAGGGTAATGAGCAGTACTTC. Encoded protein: CASSSPGQGNEQYF.

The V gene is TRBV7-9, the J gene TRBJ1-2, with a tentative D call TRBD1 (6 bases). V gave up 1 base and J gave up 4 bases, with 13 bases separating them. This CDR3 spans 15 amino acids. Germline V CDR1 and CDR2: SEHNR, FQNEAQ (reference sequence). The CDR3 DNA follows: TGTGCCAGCAGCTTAGTAATGGACAGCCTCTATGGCTACACCTTC. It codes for CASSLVMDSLYGYTF.

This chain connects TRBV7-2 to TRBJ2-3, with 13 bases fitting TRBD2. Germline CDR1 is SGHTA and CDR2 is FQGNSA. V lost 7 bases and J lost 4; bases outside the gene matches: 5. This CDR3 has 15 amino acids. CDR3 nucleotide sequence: TGTGCCAGCACCCAACTAGCGGGGGGGCCAGATACGCAGTATTTT. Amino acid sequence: CASTQLAGGPDTQYF.

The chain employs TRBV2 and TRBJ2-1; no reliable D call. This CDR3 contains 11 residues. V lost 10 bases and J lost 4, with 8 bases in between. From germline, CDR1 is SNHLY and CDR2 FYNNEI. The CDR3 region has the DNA TGTGCCACCAAATCTTACAATGAGCAGTTCTTC. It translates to CATKSYNEQFF.

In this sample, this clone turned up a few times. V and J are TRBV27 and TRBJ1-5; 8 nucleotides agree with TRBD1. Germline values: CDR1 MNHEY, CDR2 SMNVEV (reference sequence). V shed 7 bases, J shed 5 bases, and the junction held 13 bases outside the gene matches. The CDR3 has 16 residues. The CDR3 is CASTRLPRGPYQPQHF. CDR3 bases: TGTGCCAGCACCCGGCTTCCCAGGGGGCCTTATCAGCCCCAGCATTTT.

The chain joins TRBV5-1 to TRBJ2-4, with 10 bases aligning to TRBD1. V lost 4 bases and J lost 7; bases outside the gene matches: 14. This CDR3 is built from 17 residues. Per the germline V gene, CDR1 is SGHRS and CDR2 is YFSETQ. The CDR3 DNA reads TGCGCCAGCAGCCCCGGTGGTGGACAGGGGGTAACTAACATTCAGTACTTC. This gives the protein CASSPGGGQGVTNIQYF.

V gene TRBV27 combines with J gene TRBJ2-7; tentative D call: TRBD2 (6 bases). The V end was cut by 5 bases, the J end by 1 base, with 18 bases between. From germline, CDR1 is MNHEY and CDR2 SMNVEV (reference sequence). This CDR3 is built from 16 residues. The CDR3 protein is CASSTLIADTSYEQYF. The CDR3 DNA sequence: TGTGCCAGCAGTACACTAATAGCGGATACGTCCTACGAGCAGTACTTC.

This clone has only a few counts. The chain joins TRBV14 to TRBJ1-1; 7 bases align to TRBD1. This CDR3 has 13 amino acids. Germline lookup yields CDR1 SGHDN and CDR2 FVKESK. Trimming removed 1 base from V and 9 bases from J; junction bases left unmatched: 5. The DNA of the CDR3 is TGTGCCAGCAGCCAAGTTACAGGGGATAAAGCTTTCTTT. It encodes CASSQVTGDKAFF.

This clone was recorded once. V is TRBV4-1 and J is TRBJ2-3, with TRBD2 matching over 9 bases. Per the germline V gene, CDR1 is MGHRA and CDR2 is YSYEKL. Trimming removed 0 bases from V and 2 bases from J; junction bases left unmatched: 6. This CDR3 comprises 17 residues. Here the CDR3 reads CASSQDLAGGYTDTQYF. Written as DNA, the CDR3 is TGCGCCAGCAGCCAAGATTTGGCGGGGGGGTACACAGATACGCAGTATTTT.

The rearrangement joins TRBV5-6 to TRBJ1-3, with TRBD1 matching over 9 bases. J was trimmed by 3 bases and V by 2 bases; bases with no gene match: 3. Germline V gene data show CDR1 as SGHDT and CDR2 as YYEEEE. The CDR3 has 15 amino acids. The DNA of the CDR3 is TGTGCCAGCAGCTTTACGACAGGGGGTGGAAACACCATATATTTT. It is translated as CASSFTTGGGNTIYF.

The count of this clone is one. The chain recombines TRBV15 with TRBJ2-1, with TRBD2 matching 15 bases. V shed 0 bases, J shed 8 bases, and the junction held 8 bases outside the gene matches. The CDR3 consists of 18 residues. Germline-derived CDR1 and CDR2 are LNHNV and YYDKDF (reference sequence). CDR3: CATSRDLGLAGGNDEQFF. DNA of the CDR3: TGTGCCACCAGCAGAGATTTGGGACTAGCGGGGGGTAACGATGAGCAGTTCTTC.

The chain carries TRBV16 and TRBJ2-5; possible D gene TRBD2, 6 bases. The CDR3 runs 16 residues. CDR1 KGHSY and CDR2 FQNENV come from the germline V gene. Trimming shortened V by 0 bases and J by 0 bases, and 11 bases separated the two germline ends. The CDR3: CASSQSGGMYQETQYF. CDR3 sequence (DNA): TGTGCCAGCAGCCAATCGGGAGGCATGTACCAAGAGACCCAGTACTTC.

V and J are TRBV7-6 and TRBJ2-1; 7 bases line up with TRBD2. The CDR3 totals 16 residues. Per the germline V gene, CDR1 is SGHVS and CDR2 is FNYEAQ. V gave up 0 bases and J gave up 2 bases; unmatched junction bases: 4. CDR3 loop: CASSLALGGAYNEQFF. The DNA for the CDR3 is TGTGCCAGCAGCTTAGCGTTGGGGGGGGCCTACAATGAGCAGTTCTTC.

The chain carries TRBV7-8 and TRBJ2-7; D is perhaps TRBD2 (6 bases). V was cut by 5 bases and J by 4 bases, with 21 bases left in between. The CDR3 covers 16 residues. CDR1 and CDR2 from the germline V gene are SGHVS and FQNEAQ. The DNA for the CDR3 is TGTGCCAGCAGCAGCTCCCCAGGTCAAGGGACTTACGAGCAGTACTTC. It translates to CASSSSPGQGTYEQYF.

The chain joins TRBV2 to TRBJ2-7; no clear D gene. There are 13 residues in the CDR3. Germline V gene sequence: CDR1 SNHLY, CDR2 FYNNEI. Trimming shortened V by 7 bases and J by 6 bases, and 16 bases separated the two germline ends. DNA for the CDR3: TGTGCCAGCAAGGTTCGGGTCCCCCCCGAGCAGTACTTC. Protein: CASKVRVPPEQYF.